This entry concerns a single T cell receptor beta chain. Antigen specificity is unknown. Compared with germline, one end of the junction differs, possibly owing to a read error. TCRdb recomputed calls from the reads with MiXCR, one row per CDR3 protein. Here the sample spans fewer than 650,000 distinct CDR3 sequences, 40% being singletons. CDR1 MGHRA and CDR2 YSYEKL come from the germline V gene. This CDR3 region has 16 residues. These data are taken from a study of T cell repertoires in cytomegalovirus infection. This specimen was cultured PBMCs, taken from culture after CMV antigen stimulation. The source is a human donor in good health (CMV status not recorded). Some clones in this sample may be carry-over from other donors' samples. The chain employs TRBV4-1 and TRBJ2-1, with D maybe TRBD2 (6 bases). The CDR3 protein is CASSQGIAASYNEQFF. The CDR3 coding sequence is TGTGCCAGCAGCCAAGGGATAGCGGCGTCCTACAATGAGCAGTTCTTC.